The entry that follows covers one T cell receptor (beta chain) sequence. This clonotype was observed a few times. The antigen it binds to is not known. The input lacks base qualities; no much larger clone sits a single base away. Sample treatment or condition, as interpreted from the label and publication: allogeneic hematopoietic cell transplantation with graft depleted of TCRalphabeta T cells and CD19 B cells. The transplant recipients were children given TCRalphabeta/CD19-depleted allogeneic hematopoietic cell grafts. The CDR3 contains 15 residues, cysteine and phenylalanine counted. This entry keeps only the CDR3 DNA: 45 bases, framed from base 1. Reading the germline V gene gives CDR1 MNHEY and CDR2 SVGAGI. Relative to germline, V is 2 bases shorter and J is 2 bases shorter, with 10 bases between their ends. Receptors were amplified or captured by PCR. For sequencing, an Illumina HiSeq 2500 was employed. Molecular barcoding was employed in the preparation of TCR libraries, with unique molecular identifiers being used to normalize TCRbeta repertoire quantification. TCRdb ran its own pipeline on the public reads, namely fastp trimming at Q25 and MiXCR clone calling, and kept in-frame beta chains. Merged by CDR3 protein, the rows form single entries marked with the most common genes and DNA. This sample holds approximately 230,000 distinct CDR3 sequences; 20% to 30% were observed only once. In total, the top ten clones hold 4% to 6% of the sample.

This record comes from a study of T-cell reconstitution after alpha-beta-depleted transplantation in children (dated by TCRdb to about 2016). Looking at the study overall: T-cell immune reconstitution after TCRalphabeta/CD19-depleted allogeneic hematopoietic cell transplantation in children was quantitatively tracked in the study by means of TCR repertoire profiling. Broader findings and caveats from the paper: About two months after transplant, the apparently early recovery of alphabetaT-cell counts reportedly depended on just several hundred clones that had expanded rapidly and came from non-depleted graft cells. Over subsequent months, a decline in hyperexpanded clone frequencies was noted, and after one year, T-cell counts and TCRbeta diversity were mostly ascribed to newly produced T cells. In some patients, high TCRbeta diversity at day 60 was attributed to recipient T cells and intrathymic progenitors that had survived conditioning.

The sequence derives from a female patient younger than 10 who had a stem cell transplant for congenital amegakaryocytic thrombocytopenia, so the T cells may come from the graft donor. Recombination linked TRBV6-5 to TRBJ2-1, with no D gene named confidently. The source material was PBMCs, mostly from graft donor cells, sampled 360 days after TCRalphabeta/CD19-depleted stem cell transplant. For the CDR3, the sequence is CASSYAFNPYNEQFF. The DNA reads TGTGCCAGCAGTTACGCGTTTAACCCCTACAATGAGCAGTTCTTC.